This paragraph reports one TCR beta chain. This sample was included in a study of T cell changes during pregnancy in multiple sclerosis. The CDR3 spans 16 residues. V was shortened by 2 bases and J by 0 bases, with 10 bases between the two germline ends. Per the germline V gene, CDR1 is SGHTA and CDR2 is FQGNSA. The assay was immunoSEQ multiplex PCR, and TCRdb's table has in-frame clones only and misses some. Among about 66,000 clones, about 91% were seen once, and the ten largest hold 5.3%. This chain uses TRBV7-2 with TRBJ1-4, with D unresolved. The TCR originated in a female donor with multiple sclerosis, enrolled in a pregnancy study. The input for sequencing was CD8+ T cells from peripheral blood mononuclear cells, taken before pregnancy. CDR3 sequence: CASSLLPGTTNEKLFF. CDR3 DNA: TGTGCCAGCAGCTTACTCCCAGGAACAACTAATGAAAAACTGTTTTTT.